One sample yielded the 24 T cell receptor beta chains listed below, sequenced in a study of cytomegalovirus exposure and HLA in healthy donors. Primers: 60 Vbeta forward and 13 Jbeta reverse. TCRdb's copy holds only in-frame clones and misses some; the assay was immunoSEQ multiplex PCR. In the table there are roughly 180,000 clones, around 80% of which are singletons. Sequencing was performed on PBMCs. The receptors derive from a woman in her 30s in good health and CMV-seronegative.

V is TRBV2 and J is TRBJ2-7; D not certain. This CDR3 has 13 amino acids. Trimming stripped 5 bases from V and 2 bases from J, with 10 bases between. Germline V CDR1 and CDR2: SNHLY, FYNNEI. CDR3 sequence reads: CASSQVNPYEQYF. DNA for the CDR3: TGTGCCAGCAGTCAGGTGAATCCCTACGAGCAGTACTTC.

V and J are TRBV27 and TRBJ2-7; no clear D. The CDR3 sequence is 14 residues long. Germline-derived CDR1 and CDR2 are MNHEY and SMNVEV (reference sequence). Deletions cut 3 bases from V and 2 bases from J, with 11 bases between. CDR3 in amino acids: CASSFRGQTYEQYF. Written as DNA, the CDR3 is TGTGCCAGCAGTTTCCGCGGTCAAACCTACGAGCAGTACTTC.

The J gene is TRBJ1-6, the V gene TRBV6-6; D call uncertain. Germline loops: CDR1 MNHNY, CDR2 SVGAGI (reference sequence). This CDR3 contains 12 residues. V shed 6 bases and J shed 14 bases, with 14 bases lying between them. In nucleotides, the CDR3 is TGTGCCAGCAGCCAACTTAAGGGAGCCCTCCACTTT. It translates to CASSQLKGALHF.

The chain uses TRBV18 and TRBJ2-2, with 10 bases lining up with TRBD1. V dropped 2 bases and J dropped 4; count of bases not matched to a gene: 7. The CDR3 has 17 amino acids. CDR1 is KGHSH and CDR2 is LQKENI in the germline V gene. The CDR3 loop reads CASSPSPGQGSTGELFF. The DNA of the CDR3 is TGTGCCAGCTCACCATCTCCGGGACAGGGGTCCACCGGGGAGCTGTTTTTT.

This clone showed up just a few times. Germline is not matched at one junction end, which may reflect a read error. J is TRBJ2-3 and V is TRBV7-7, with D perhaps TRBD1 (6 bases). CDR3 length: 16 residues. Germline V lookup: CDR1 SSHAT, CDR2 FNYEAQ (reference sequence). In DNA, the CDR3 is TGTGCTAGCAGCTTAGGCCAGGGGTATGGCACAGATACGCAGTATTTT. It translates to CASSLGQGYGTDTQYF.

This chain joins TRBV9 and TRBJ2-5; 9 positions agree with TRBD2. The CDR3 is 15 amino acids. Germline lookup yields CDR1 SGDLS and CDR2 YYNGEE. Germline trimming cut 3 bases from V and 4 bases from J; bases unmatched to any gene: 7. The CDR3: CASSAGLSGGETQYF. The CDR3 DNA reads as TGTGCCAGCAGCGCTGGGCTTAGCGGGGGAGAGACCCAGTACTTC.

The CDR3 bases are TGTGCCAGCAGCTTGGGTGGGGACACTAAAAACTATGGCTACACCTTC. It encodes CASSLGGDTKNYGYTF. This sequence joins TRBV5-4 and TRBJ1-2, with D tentatively TRBD1 (6 bases). V shed 0 bases and J shed 2 bases, with 14 bases lying between them. Germline V gives CDR1 SGHNT, CDR2 YYREEE (reference sequence). CDR3 size: 16 residues.

The chain employs TRBV14 and TRBJ1-3, with D unclear. V dropped 4 bases and J dropped 0 bases, with 7 bases sitting between them. This CDR3 has 14 amino acids. CDR1 and CDR2 from the germline V gene are SGHDN and FVKESK. CDR3 sequence: CASSPVISGNTIYF. The CDR3 coding sequence is TGTGCCAGCAGCCCGGTCATCTCTGGAAACACCATATATTTT. The full variable domain, completed using reference TRBV14 and TRBJ1-3, is EAGVTQFPSHSVIEKGQTVTLRCDPISGHDNLYWYRRVMGKEIKFLLHFVKESKQDESGMPNNRFLAERTGGTYSTLKVQPAELEDSGVYFCASSPVISGNTIYFGEGSWLTVV.

This clone has a handful of counts. The chain joins TRBV5-6 to TRBJ2-7; D unclear. The germline V gene encodes CDR1 SGHDT and CDR2 YYEEEE. Trimming took 0 bases from V and 1 from J, leaving 8 bases between them. The CDR3 contains 14 residues. The CDR3 DNA sequence: TGTGCCAGCAGCTTGGTAGTAGAGTCCTACGAGCAGTACTTC. Its protein product is CASSLVVESYEQYF.

The J gene is TRBJ1-1, the V gene TRBV15; possibly TRBD1 for D (5 bases). Germline values: CDR1 LNHNV, CDR2 YYDKDF (reference sequence). This CDR3 has 16 amino acids. Trimming left V 1 base short and J 1 base short, with 13 bases between. The CDR3, as DNA: TGTGCCACCAGCAGAGGCCTCCAAGGGGCGAACACTGAAGCTTTCTTT. It codes for CATSRGLQGANTEAFF.

In this sample, this clone turned up once. The chain uses TRBV10-1 and TRBJ2-1; 10 bases agree with TRBD2. Germline CDR1 WNHNN, CDR2 SYGVQD (reference sequence). The V gene end was trimmed by 5 bases and the J gene end by 3 bases; junction bases not matched to a gene: 13. The CDR3 extends over 18 amino acids. As DNA, the CDR3 is TGCGCCAGCAGTTCGGCCGGGACTAGCGAGGCTCTCTACAATGAGCAGTTCTTC. Translation: CASSSAGTSEALYNEQFF.

This clone was picked up a small number of times. The chain links TRBV19 to TRBJ2-1, with 12 bases lining up with TRBD2. V was pared by 5 bases and J by 5 bases, with 10 bases of the junction left unmatched. This CDR3 comprises 17 residues. Germline loops: CDR1 LNHDA, CDR2 SQIVND (reference sequence). The CDR3 DNA follows: TGTGCCAGTAGTCCCACTCGACTAGCGGGGGCTAACAATGAGCAGTTCTTC. It translates to CASSPTRLAGANNEQFF.

The V and J genes are TRBV27 and TRBJ1-1, with D unclear. CDR3 length: 13 amino acids. Germline CDR1 and CDR2: MNHEY and SMNVEV (reference sequence). V lost 6 bases and J lost 6, with 14 bases in between. CDR3 protein: CASRLITRAEAFF. The DNA of the CDR3 is TGTGCCAGCAGGTTAATAACGCGGGCTGAAGCTTTCTTT.

The V gene is TRBV5-4, the J gene TRBJ2-2; the match to TRBD1 covers 7 bases. Per the germline V gene, CDR1 is SGHNT and CDR2 is YYREEE (reference sequence). V shed 0 bases and J 7 bases; nucleotides not matched to a gene: 9. The CDR3 loop spans 16 amino acids. The CDR3 sequence is CASSLASGPGGGELFF. Written as DNA, the CDR3 is TGTGCCAGCAGCTTGGCCAGTGGCCCAGGGGGCGGGGAGCTGTTTTTT.

This clone appeared a single time. The chain combines TRBV6-1 with TRBJ1-2; the match to TRBD1 covers 10 bases. Trimming at V came to 2 bases and at J to 8 bases, leaving 17 bases not matched to a gene. The length of the CDR3 is 18 residues. Germline V lookup: CDR1 MNHNS, CDR2 SASEGT. The DNA of the CDR3 is TGTGCCAGCAGTGAAAGGGTGGGGACAGGGGCCACTTTGCAAGGCTACACCTTC. This gives the protein CASSERVGTGATLQGYTF.

This clone was detected only once. The genes are TRBV13 and TRBJ1-5; D call uncertain. Germline V gives CDR1 PRHDT, CDR2 FYEKMQ (reference sequence). Deletions cut 5 bases from V and 9 bases from J, with 11 bases between. CDR3 length equals 12 residues. CDR3 region: CASSLPGGPQHF. DNA for the CDR3: TGTGCCAGCAGCCTCCCCGGCGGGCCCCAGCATTTT.

The rearrangement links TRBV7-9 to TRBJ2-3, with unresolved D. Trimming removed 3 bases at V and 6 bases at J, with 13 bases between. Germline V gene lookup returns CDR1 SEHNR and CDR2 FQNEAQ (reference sequence). The CDR3 length is 14 residues. The CDR3 DNA reads TGTGCCAGCAGCTTTACCGGGTCGCAGGATACGCAGTATTTT. Residues: CASSFTGSQDTQYF. Filled out from reference TRBV7-9 and TRBJ2-3, the complete variable domain reads DTGVSQNPRHKITKRGQNVTFRCDPISEHNRLYWYRQTLGQGPEFLTYFQNEAQLEKSRLLSDRFSAERPKGSFSTLEIQRTEQGDSAMYLCASSFTGSQDTQYFGPGTRLTVL.

The CDR3 nucleotides are TGCGCCAGCAGCCAAGACGACAGGGGTACTCATCAGCCCCAGCATTTT. Translating it yields CASSQDDRGTHQPQHF. The chain has TRBV4-1 and TRBJ1-5, with 8 nucleotides matching TRBD1. V was clipped by 0 bases and J by 5 bases; unmatched bases: 6. The CDR3 is made up of 16 amino acids. From germline, CDR1 is MGHRA and CDR2 YSYEKL.

V and J are TRBV9 and TRBJ2-3, with 10 bases lining up with TRBD2. Germline assignment: CDR1 SGDLS and CDR2 YYNGEE. CDR3 length equals 15 residues. The V segment lost 3 bases and the J segment 5 bases; nucleotides outside the gene matches: 6. DNA for the CDR3: TGTGCCAGCAGCGATAGCCTAGCGGGGGAAGATACGCAGTATTTT. Translation gives CASSDSLAGEDTQYF.

The chain couples TRBV7-9 to TRBJ2-2, with D possibly TRBD2 on 5 matching bases. Per the germline V gene, CDR1 is SEHNR and CDR2 is FQNEAQ (reference sequence). The CDR3 has 16 residues. Trimming pared 2 bases from V and 3 bases from J, leaving 13 bases between. Here the CDR3 DNA reads TGTGCCAGCAGCTTAAAGGGTCCGAGGGACACCGGGGAGCTGTTTTTT. Protein product: CASSLKGPRDTGELFF.

V is TRBV27 and J is TRBJ2-7; TRBD1 aligns across 8 bases. Germline V gene lookup returns CDR1 MNHEY and CDR2 SMNVEV (reference sequence). The length of the CDR3 is 14 residues. V was clipped by 3 bases and J by 1 base; unmatched bases: 2. CDR3 loop: CASSFGTGSYEQYF. The CDR3 DNA follows: TGTGCCAGCAGTTTTGGGACAGGTTCCTACGAGCAGTACTTC.

This clone was recorded only once. V usage is TRBV7-3 and J usage is TRBJ2-7; TRBD2 might be the D (6 bases). Germline CDR1 SGHTA, CDR2 FQGTGA. With 4 bases removed from V and 7 bases from J, the gap between germline ends came to 20 bases. CDR3 length: 15 amino acids. CDR3 protein: CASSSLGTSVEEQYF. The CDR3, as DNA: TGTGCCAGCAGCTCCCTCGGGACTTCGGTCGAGGAGCAGTACTTC.

The chain carries TRBV2 and TRBJ1-2; D is possibly TRBD1 (5 bases). This CDR3 spans 16 amino acids. With 1 base removed from V and 9 bases from J, the gap between germline ends came to 21 bases. The germline V gene encodes CDR1 SNHLY and CDR2 FYNNEI. CDR3 bases: TGTGCCAGCAGTGAAGGTAACCTCAAGGGGCCCTACAGCTACACCTTC. Protein product: CASSEGNLKGPYSYTF.

The V call is TRBV30, the J call TRBJ1-2; 9 nucleotides align to TRBD1. J lost 8 bases, V lost 4 bases, and 5 bases had no gene match. This CDR3 contains 12 residues. Germline CDR1 and CDR2: GTSNPN and SVGIG (reference sequence). CDR3 DNA sequence: TGTGCCTGGACTCCCGGGACAGGGGGCTACACCTTC. Residues: CAWTPGTGGYTF. Using reference TRBV30 and TRBJ1-2 for the parts outside the CDR3, the full variable domain is SQTIHQWPATLVQPVGSPLSLECTVEGTSNPNLYWYRQAAGRGLQLLFYSVGIGQISSEVPQNLSASRPQDRQFILSSKKLLLSDSGFYLCAWTPGTGGYTFGSGTRLTVV.